These 32 T cell receptor beta chains originate from one sample sequenced in a study of T-cell reconstitution after alpha-beta-depleted transplantation in children. For TCRbeta, the library was prepared with unique molecular identifiers. One entry per CDR3 protein results from TCRdb running MiXCR on the PCR reads. In the table there are approximately 150,000 distinct CDR3 sequences, around 8.8% of which are singletons. Sequencing used PBMCs, mostly from graft donor cells, obtained 180 days after TCRalphabeta/CD19-depleted stem cell transplant. These receptor sequences come from a female patient aged 2-9 years who had a stem cell transplant for congenital amegakaryocytic thrombocytopenia, so the T cells may come from the graft donor.

Ten or more counts support this clonotype. This chain connects TRBV2 to TRBJ2-2, with D unclear. CDR3 length: 15 amino acids. The germline gives CDR1 SNHLY, CDR2 FYNNEI. V was pared by 2 bases and J by 4 bases, with 11 bases between. Written as DNA, the CDR3 is TGTGCCAGCAGTGAACTACCGACGGTCACCGGGGAGCTGTTTTTT. Amino acids: CASSELPTVTGELFF.

The table lists this clonotype with many counts. This chain uses TRBV6-5 with TRBJ2-3; TRBD2 matches at 7 bases. Germline CDR1 is MNHEY and CDR2 is SVGAGI. The CDR3 is made up of 16 amino acids. Trimming removed 1 base from V and 1 base from J; junction bases left unmatched: 5. DNA of the CDR3: TGTGCCAGCAGTTACTTGGCGGGGGTTGGCACAGATACGCAGTATTTT. Residues: CASSYLAGVGTDTQYF.

The chain uses TRBV7-9 and TRBJ1-4, with no clear D. CDR1 SEHNR and CDR2 FQNEAQ come from the germline V gene (reference sequence). Between the trimmed V and J ends, which lost 5 bases and 0 bases, there was a span of 10 bases. The CDR3 is made up of 15 amino acids. DNA of the CDR3: TGTGCCAGCAGCATTCAGACGGCAACTAATGAAAAACTGTTTTTT. This codes for CASSIQTATNEKLFF.

In this sample, this clonotype turned up many times. The chain links TRBV4-1 to TRBJ1-2; D is perhaps TRBD1 (6 bases). CDR1 and CDR2 (germline): MGHRA, YSYEKL. Trimming left V 5 bases short and J 0 bases short, with 10 bases between. The CDR3 contains 14 residues. CDR3 residues: CASSSGTTNYGYTF. As DNA, the CDR3 is TGCGCCAGCAGCTCCGGGACAACTAACTATGGCTACACCTTC.

Many counts were recorded for this clonotype. The CDR3 loop is CSVGGLQGARRNGYTF. The CDR3 coding sequence is TGCAGCGTGGGGGGCCTACAGGGGGCGCGAAGGAATGGCTACACCTTC. This chain connects TRBV29-1 to TRBJ1-2, with 9 bases matching TRBD1. The length of the CDR3 is 16 residues. In germline, CDR1 is SQVTM, CDR2 ANQGSEA. Germline trimming cut 6 bases from V and 6 bases from J; bases unmatched to any gene: 17.

Only a few counts were recorded for this clonotype. The chain uses TRBV20-1 and TRBJ1-2, with TRBD1 matching 8 bases. The CDR3 spans 14 residues. V lost 6 bases, J lost 5 bases, and 11 bases stayed unmatched. Looked up from germline, CDR1 is DFQATT and CDR2 is SNEGSKA (reference sequence). CDR3 region: CSASGQGTPYGYTF. CDR3 sequence (DNA): TGCAGTGCAAGTGGACAGGGAACCCCATATGGCTACACCTTC.

The chain carries TRBV2 and TRBJ2-5; TRBD2 aligns across 8 bases. From germline, CDR1 is SNHLY and CDR2 FYNNEI. This CDR3 contains 16 residues. Trimming took 6 bases from V and 3 from J; bases not matched to a gene: 12. The chain's CDR3 is CASRSPPAGGEETQYF. Here the CDR3 DNA reads TGTGCCAGCAGGTCACCCCCTGCGGGGGGAGAAGAGACCCAGTACTTC.

The table lists this clonotype with many counts. V and J are TRBV7-2 and TRBJ2-5; 13 nucleotides line up with TRBD2. With 2 bases clipped from V and 4 bases from J, the junction kept 7 bases outside the gene matches. The germline gives CDR1 SGHTA, CDR2 FQGNSA. CDR3 length equals 17 residues. The CDR3 sequence is CASSLYGTSGASETQYF. CDR3 sequence (DNA): TGTGCCAGCAGCTTATACGGGACTAGCGGGGCATCAGAGACCCAGTACTTC.

This sequence joins TRBV6-5 and TRBJ2-7; 9 positions agree with TRBD1. There are 19 residues in the CDR3. CDR1 is MNHEY, CDR2 SVGAGI, per germline. V lost 2 bases and J lost 3; bases outside the gene matches: 17. The CDR3 DNA is TGTGCCAGCAGTTACAAACAGGGGGCCTGGGGGCCAGAGAACTACGAGCAGTACTTC. Protein: CASSYKQGAWGPENYEQYF.

In this sample, this clonotype turned up many times. The gene calls are TRBV28 and TRBJ2-5; D not certain. Germline assignment: CDR1 MDHEN and CDR2 SYDVKM. This CDR3 spans 14 amino acids. V shed 1 base and J shed 3 bases, with 9 bases lying between them. This CDR3 is CASSLFGRKETQYF. The DNA of the CDR3 is TGTGCCAGCAGTTTATTCGGCAGAAAAGAGACCCAGTACTTC.

This clonotype was found a few times. The chain joins TRBV5-1 to TRBJ2-7; perhaps TRBD2 as D (5 bases). CDR3 length: 14 amino acids. Looked up from germline, CDR1 is SGHRS and CDR2 is YFSETQ. The V end was cut by 4 bases, the J end by 0 bases, with 11 bases between. CDR3 coding DNA: TGCGCCAGCAGCCCGACGGGGAGCTCCTACGAGCAGTACTTC. Encoded protein: CASSPTGSSYEQYF.

This clonotype has at least ten counts. This chain's CDR3 is CASSLYRRDRGLSPLHF. Written as DNA, the CDR3 is TGCGCCAGCAGCTTGTACCGCCGGGACAGGGGGCTTTCACCCCTCCACTTT. This chain connects TRBV5-1 to TRBJ1-6, with 12 nucleotides matching TRBD1. V trimming: 1 base; J trimming: 9 bases; junction bases outside the gene matches: 8. The CDR3 runs to 17 residues. Germline V gene sequence: CDR1 SGHRS, CDR2 YFSETQ. Based on the CDR3 plus reference TRBV5-1 and TRBJ1-6, the full variable domain is KAGVTQTPRYLIKTRGQQVTLSCSPISGHRSVSWYQQTPGQGLQFLFEYFSETQRNKGNFPGRFSGRQFSNSRSEMNVSTLELGDSALYLCASSLYRRDRGLSPLHFGNGTRLTVT.

Ten or more counts support this clonotype. This sequence joins TRBV20-1 and TRBJ2-5; a weak D match, TRBD1 (5 bases). Germline loops: CDR1 DFQATT, CDR2 SNEGSKA (reference sequence). V lost 3 bases and J 2 bases, leaving 13 bases between the germline ends. The CDR3 extends over 14 amino acids. The CDR3 sequence is CSASPGAGQETQYF. CDR3 bases: TGCAGTGCTAGCCCTGGGGCAGGACAAGAGACCCAGTACTTC.

The chain carries TRBV19 and TRBJ1-2, with D unclear. This CDR3 is built from 14 residues. Germline CDR1 LNHDA, CDR2 SQIVND (reference sequence). V gave up 1 base and J gave up 2 bases, with 8 bases separating them. DNA of the CDR3: TGTGCCAGTAGTATAGGGGAACACAACTATGGCTACACCTTC. Translated: CASSIGEHNYGYTF.

This clonotype was seen at least ten times. The chain carries TRBV20-1 and TRBJ2-5, with TRBD2 matching 8 bases. The ends lost 4 bases at V and 5 bases at J; junction bases unmatched: 12. This CDR3 contains 15 residues. Per the germline V gene, CDR1 is DFQATT and CDR2 is SNEGSKA (reference sequence). The CDR3 DNA is TGCAGTGCTAAAAGAGCCCGGGGGGGAAGGGAGACCCAGTACTTC. It specifies CSAKRARGGRETQYF.

At least ten counts were recorded for this clonotype. J is TRBJ1-6 and V is TRBV12-3 or TRBV12-4; weak D call: TRBD1 (5 bases). CDR3 length equals 14 residues. V lost 9 bases to trimming and J lost 9 bases, with 18 bases between them. In DNA form, the CDR3 reads TGTGCCAGTGGGAAGGGGTGGATGGGTTCACCCCTCCACTTT. This codes for CASGKGWMGSPLHF.

In this sample, this clonotype turned up many times. The chain links TRBV28 to TRBJ2-2, with no clear D. V was trimmed by 7 bases and J by 0 bases, leaving 9 bases between them. There are 14 residues in the CDR3. Germline values: CDR1 MDHEN, CDR2 SYDVKM. CDR3 in DNA: TGTGCCAGCACAACCCTAGCGAACACCGGGGAGCTGTTTTTT. Amino acid sequence: CASTTLANTGELFF.

This clonotype appeared many times. The chain links TRBV5-8 to TRBJ2-1; 13 nucleotides line up with TRBD2. Losses at the gene ends were 3 bases for V and 9 bases for J; bases not matched to a gene: 6. The CDR3 runs 15 residues. Germline lookup yields CDR1 SGHTS and CDR2 YDEGEE. CDR3 nucleotide sequence: TGTGCCAGCAGCTCCGGACTAGCGGGGGCGGGTGAGCAGTTCTTC. It yields the protein CASSSGLAGAGEQFF.

This clonotype was seen ten or more times. The rearrangement uses TRBV5-1 and TRBJ2-2; maybe TRBD2 (5 bases). CDR1 and CDR2 from the germline V gene are SGHRS and YFSETQ. This CDR3 contains 16 residues. The V gene lost 4 bases and the J gene lost 0 bases, with 13 bases spanning the gap. This CDR3 is CASSLLTTTNTGELFF. CDR3 bases: TGCGCCAGCAGCCTATTGACTACCACGAACACCGGGGAGCTGTTTTTT.

This clonotype was seen at least ten times. The chain couples TRBV27 to TRBJ1-6; D not certain. Germline CDR1 MNHEY, CDR2 SMNVEV (reference sequence). The CDR3 sequence is 15 residues long. The V end was cut by 5 bases, the J end by 0 bases, with 8 bases between. DNA for the CDR3: TGTGCCAGCAGTCGACTGAGCTCCTATAATTCACCCCTCCACTTT. It codes for CASSRLSSYNSPLHF.

Many counts were recorded for this clonotype. The rearrangement uses TRBV28 and TRBJ1-6, with 7 bases aligning to TRBD1. Germline values: CDR1 MDHEN, CDR2 SYDVKM. CDR3 length equals 16 residues. The junction had 11 bases not matched to a gene; V was cut back by 2 bases and J by 10 bases. This CDR3 reads CASSLTQGKFRSPLHF. The CDR3 coding sequence is TGTGCCAGCAGTTTAACACAGGGGAAGTTTAGATCACCCCTCCACTTT.

The chain joins TRBV5-1 to TRBJ2-3, with D hard to call. V lost 1 base and J lost 4, with 10 bases in between. The CDR3 is 14 residues long. Germline V gene sequence: CDR1 SGHRS, CDR2 YFSETQ. The CDR3 loop reads CASSLREGPDTQYF. The CDR3 region has the DNA TGCGCCAGCAGCTTGAGGGAAGGGCCAGATACGCAGTATTTT.

This clonotype was recorded at least ten times. The chain is built from TRBV20-1 and TRBJ1-1, with D unresolved. Germline lookup yields CDR1 DFQATT and CDR2 SNEGSKA (reference sequence). CDR3 length equals 13 residues. V dropped 3 bases and J dropped 1 base, with 9 bases sitting between them. CDR3 in amino acids: CSARREENTEAFF. CDR3 coding DNA: TGCAGTGCTAGGAGGGAAGAGAACACTGAAGCTTTCTTT.

This chain uses TRBV3-1 with TRBJ2-7, with D uncertain. The CDR3 is 14 amino acids. The germline V gene has CDR1 LGHDT and CDR2 YNNKEL (reference sequence). The V end was cut by 1 base, the J end by 2 bases, with 9 bases between. The CDR3 reads CASSQGVVTYEQYF. The CDR3 nucleotides read TGTGCCAGCAGCCAAGGGGTAGTTACCTACGAGCAGTACTTC.

This clonotype came up a few times. The gene calls are TRBV20-1 and TRBJ2-2; no clear D. Germline V gene lookup returns CDR1 DFQATT and CDR2 SNEGSKA (reference sequence). Trimming cost V 5 bases and J 0 bases, with 7 bases left between them. The CDR3 loop spans 13 amino acids. The CDR3 sequence is CSARGPNTGELFF. DNA for the CDR3: TGCAGTGCTCGTGGTCCGAACACCGGGGAGCTGTTTTTT.

The table lists this clonotype with many counts. The chain is built from TRBV6-2 or TRBV6-3 and TRBJ2-3; 9 bases agree with TRBD2. CDR3 length: 15 residues. Germline CDR1 is MNHEY and CDR2 is SVGEGT. Trimming removed 8 bases from V and 8 bases from J; junction bases left unmatched: 14. The CDR3 DNA reads as TGTGCCAGCCAGAGAGGCGGGGGGGCCTTCGGTACGCAGTATTTT. This sequence encodes CASQRGGGAFGTQYF.

This clonotype was found many times. The chain joins TRBV28 to TRBJ1-5; no clear D. The germline V gene encodes CDR1 MDHEN and CDR2 SYDVKM. The CDR3 has 12 residues. V was clipped by 4 bases and J by 6 bases, with 7 bases between them. CDR3 sequence reads: CASSSGFQPQHF. The CDR3, as DNA: TGTGCCAGCAGTTCCGGTTTTCAGCCCCAGCATTTT.

The chain recombines TRBV18 with TRBJ1-2; perhaps TRBD1 as D (5 bases). The CDR3 totals 15 residues. CDR1 and CDR2 from the germline V gene are KGHSH and LQKENI. V was clipped by 0 bases and J by 4 bases, with 12 bases between them. CDR3 sequence: CASSPPGQVFYGYTF. The CDR3 DNA reads as TGTGCCAGCTCACCACCGGGGCAGGTTTTCTATGGCTACACCTTC.

At least ten counts were recorded for this clonotype. This CDR3 reads CSAGANTEYNEQFF. In DNA, the CDR3 is TGCAGTGCCGGCGCCAACACGGAATACAATGAGCAGTTCTTC. The rearrangement joins TRBV20-1 to TRBJ2-1, with unresolved D. Germline CDR1 and CDR2: DFQATT and SNEGSKA (reference sequence). V lost 6 bases and J 4 bases, leaving 16 bases between the germline ends. This CDR3 spans 14 amino acids.

This clonotype has only a few counts. The chain has TRBV12-3 or TRBV12-4 and TRBJ2-7, with 9 bases identical to TRBD2. V shed 6 bases and J 6 bases; nucleotides not matched to a gene: 6. The CDR3 sequence is 13 residues long. The CDR3 is CASSLTSGSEQYF. CDR3 bases: TGTGCCAGCAGCCTTACTAGCGGGTCCGAGCAGTACTTC.

The V and J genes are TRBV24-1 and TRBJ2-3, with 9 positions matching TRBD2. Germline V gene data show CDR1 as KGHDR and CDR2 as SFDVKD. V lost 3 bases and J lost 6; bases outside the gene matches: 9. The CDR3 is 16 amino acids. Written as DNA, the CDR3 is TGTGCCACCAGTGATCCCGGCGCGGGGGGGTTGGATACGCAGTATTTT. This translates into CATSDPGAGGLDTQYF.

The chain uses TRBV7-2 and TRBJ2-3; weak D call: TRBD2 (6 bases). The CDR3 spans 15 residues. Per the germline V gene, CDR1 is SGHTA and CDR2 is FQGNSA. V lost 0 bases, J lost 3 bases, and 10 bases lay in between. CDR3 sequence (DNA): TGTGCCAGCAGCTTAGCGGAGGGAGTGACAGATACGCAGTATTTT. This codes for CASSLAEGVTDTQYF. Full variable domain (outside the CDR3, taken from reference TRBV7-2 and TRBJ2-3): GAGVSQSPSNKVTEKGKDVELRCDPISGHTALYWYRQSLGQGLEFLIYFQGNSAPDKSGLPSDRFSAERTGGSVSTLTIQRTQQEDSAVYLCASSLAEGVTDTQYFGPGTRLTVL.